This T cell receptor beta chain was sequenced during a study of T cells in Graves' hyperthyroidism and ophthalmopathy. What was amplified from RNA transcripts were TCR beta CDR3 regions. HTBI primers were used for first-round RT-PCR of the TCR CDR3. One entry per CDR3 protein results from TCRdb running MiXCR on the multiplex PCR reads. The table has some 460,000 distinct CDR3 sequences, roughly 14% seen once; the top ten hold approximately 7.5%. This clonotype has ten or more counts. Antigen unknown. Findings and caveats of the study: In simple terms, a model built on 13 V-J features told ophthalmopathy apart from stable hyperthyroidism. Blood also held most thyroid clonotypes expanded beyond 0.001.

The CDR3 contains 15 residues. Per the germline V gene, CDR1 is MNHNS and CDR2 is SASEGT. The V gene lost 3 bases and the J gene lost 4 bases, with 15 bases spanning the gap. The chain employs TRBV6-1 and TRBJ1-2; possibly TRBD1 for D (5 bases). Sequences were obtained from blood. The TCR sequence derives from a young woman with Graves' hyperthyroidism. The CDR3 sequence is CASSDPWGYTYGYTF. DNA for the CDR3: TGTGCCAGCAGTGATCCCTGGGGGTACACCTATGGCTACACCTTC.